Listed below are T cell receptor beta chains from one sample, sequenced in a study of blood T cell repertoires in COVID-19. Assay: immunoSEQ multiplex PCR; the TCRdb copy retains only in-frame clones and omits some. This table holds roughly 15,000 clones, roughly 80% found once. The specimen sequenced was peripheral blood. Every receptor here comes from a human donor in a cohort sampled during active COVID-19. Each CDR3 is given with its conserved first and last residue.

>TRBV5-4|19|TRBJ2-6
CASSLALAGINSGANVLTF
>TRBV7-2|16|TRBJ2-5
CASSPGQGGSLGTQYF
>TRBV6-1|16|TRBJ2-7
CASSEAGGGLVYEQYF
>TRBV28|15|TRBJ1-5
CASSPGRANNQPQHF
>TRBV15|18|TRBJ2-5
CATSRVPLAGAFQETQYF
>TRBV7-2|14|TRBJ2-7
CASSLDLATGEQYF
>TRBV27|14|TRBJ1-2
CASSFGGGDYGYTF
>TRBV7-2|16|TRBJ2-2
CASSLALAGGPGELFF
>TRBV19|15|TRBJ1-5
CASTRTKNSNQPQHF
>TRBV18|15|TRBJ1-2
CASSPPEGGLHGYTF
>TRBV27|14|TRBJ2-7
CASSPERGSYEQYF
>TRBV29-1|12|TRBJ1-2
CSERQGPLDYTF
>TRBV5-1|13|TRBJ1-1
CASSLEGGTEAFF
>TRBV27|15|TRBJ2-1
CASGLIGGAYNEQFF
>TRBV29-1|15|TRBJ2-7
CSVANAGQANYEQYF
>TRBV4-2|14|TRBJ1-1
CASSQGDRATEAFF
>TRBV4-1|15|TRBJ2-2
CASSQVAGGTGELFF
>TRBV27|19|TRBJ2-7
CASSSEGAGDRKVPYEQYF
>TRBV28|12|TRBJ1-1
CASSLVGPEAFF
>TRBV9|15|TRBJ2-7
CASSPKGLAVYEQYF
>TRBV4-2|17|TRBJ2-1
CASSPRILAPSYNEQFF
>TRBV6-2/TRBV6-3|17|TRBJ2-1
CASSQKRGLAGPREQFF
>TRBV7-2|13|TRBJ1-1
CASSFYLEPEAFF
>TRBV7-9|15|TRBJ2-7
CASSSGTGAYYEQYF
>TRBV27|17|TRBJ1-4
CASRTLTPGQGSMGLFF
>TRBV7-9|15|TRBJ1-5
CASSLGGTGLLPQHF
>TRBV28|14|TRBJ2-2
CASSPDYSTGELFF